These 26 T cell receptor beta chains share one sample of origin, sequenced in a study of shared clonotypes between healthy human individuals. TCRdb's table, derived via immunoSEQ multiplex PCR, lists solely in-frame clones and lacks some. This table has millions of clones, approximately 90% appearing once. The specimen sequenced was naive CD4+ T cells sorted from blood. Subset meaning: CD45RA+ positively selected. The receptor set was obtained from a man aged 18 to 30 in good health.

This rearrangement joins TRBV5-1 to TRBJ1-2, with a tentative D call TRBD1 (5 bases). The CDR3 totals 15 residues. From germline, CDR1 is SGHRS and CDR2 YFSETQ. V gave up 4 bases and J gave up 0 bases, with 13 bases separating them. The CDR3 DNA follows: TGCGCCAGCAGCCTAACAGCAGGGACTAACTATGGCTACACCTTC. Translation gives CASSLTAGTNYGYTF.

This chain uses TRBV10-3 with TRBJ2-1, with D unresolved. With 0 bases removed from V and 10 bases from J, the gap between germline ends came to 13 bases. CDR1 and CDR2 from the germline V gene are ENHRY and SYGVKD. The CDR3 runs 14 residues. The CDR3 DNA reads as TGTGCCATCAGTGAGTCTGCCCAGGCACGGGAGCAGTTCTTC. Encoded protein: CAISESAQAREQFF.

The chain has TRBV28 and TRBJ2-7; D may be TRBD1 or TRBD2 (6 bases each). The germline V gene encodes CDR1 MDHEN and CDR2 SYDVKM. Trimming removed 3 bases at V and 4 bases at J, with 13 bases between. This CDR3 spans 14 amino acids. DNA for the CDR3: TGTGCCAGCAGTTTTAGGGGGGACCCATACGAGCAGTACTTC. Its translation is CASSFRGDPYEQYF. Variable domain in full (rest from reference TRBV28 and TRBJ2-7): DVKVTQSSRYLVKRTGEKVFLECVQDMDHENMFWYRQDPGLGLRLIYFSYDVKMKEKGDIPEGYSVSREKKERFSLILESASTNQTSMYLCASSFRGDPYEQYFGPGTRLTVT.

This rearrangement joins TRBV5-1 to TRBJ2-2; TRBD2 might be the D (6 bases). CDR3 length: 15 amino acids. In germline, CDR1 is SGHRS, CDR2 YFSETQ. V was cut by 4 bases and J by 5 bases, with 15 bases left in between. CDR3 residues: CASSGDLPGTGELFF. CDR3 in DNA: TGCGCCAGCAGCGGGGACTTGCCGGGTACCGGGGAGCTGTTTTTT. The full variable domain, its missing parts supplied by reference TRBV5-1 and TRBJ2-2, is KAGVTQTPRYLIKTRGQQVTLSCSPISGHRSVSWYQQTPGQGLQFLFEYFSETQRNKGNFPGRFSGRQFSNSRSEMNVSTLELGDSALYLCASSGDLPGTGELFFGEGSRLTVL.

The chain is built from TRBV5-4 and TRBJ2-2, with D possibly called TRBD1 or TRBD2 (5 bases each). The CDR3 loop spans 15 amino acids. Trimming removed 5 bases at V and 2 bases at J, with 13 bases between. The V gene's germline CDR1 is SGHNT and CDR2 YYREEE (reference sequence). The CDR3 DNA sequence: TGTGCCAGCAGGAACACCGGGACCAACACCGGGGAGCTGTTTTTT. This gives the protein CASRNTGTNTGELFF.

The CDR3 DNA reads TGTGCCAGCACAGGGTCTGGAAACACCATATATTTT. Translation: CASTGSGNTIYF. This chain links TRBV28 with TRBJ1-3; D may be TRBD1 (5 bases). Trimming took 7 bases from V and 1 from J, leaving 5 bases between them. The V gene's germline CDR1 is MDHEN and CDR2 SYDVKM. The length of the CDR3 is 12 residues. The variable domain in full, with the rest retrieved from reference TRBV28 and TRBJ1-3, is DVKVTQSSRYLVKRTGEKVFLECVQDMDHENMFWYRQDPGLGLRLIYFSYDVKMKEKGDIPEGYSVSREKKERFSLILESASTNQTSMYLCASTGSGNTIYFGEGSWLTVV.

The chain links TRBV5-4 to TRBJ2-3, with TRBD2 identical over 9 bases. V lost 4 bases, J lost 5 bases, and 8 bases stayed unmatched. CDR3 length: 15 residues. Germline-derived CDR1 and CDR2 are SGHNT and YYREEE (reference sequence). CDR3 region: CASSRGGVREDTQYF. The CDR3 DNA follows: TGTGCCAGCAGCCGCGGGGGGGTTCGTGAAGATACGCAGTATTTT.

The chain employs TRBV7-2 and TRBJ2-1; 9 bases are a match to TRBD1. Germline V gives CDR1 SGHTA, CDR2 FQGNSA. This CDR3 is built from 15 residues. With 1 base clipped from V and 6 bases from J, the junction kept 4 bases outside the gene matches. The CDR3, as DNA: TGTGCCAGCAGCTTAGGCGGGACAGGGTTCAATGAGCAGTTCTTC. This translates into CASSLGGTGFNEQFF.

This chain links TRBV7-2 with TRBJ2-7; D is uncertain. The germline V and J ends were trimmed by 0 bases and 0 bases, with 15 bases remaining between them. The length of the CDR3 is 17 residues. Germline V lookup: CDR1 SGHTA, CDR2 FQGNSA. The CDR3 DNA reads TGTGCCAGCAGCTTAGCGGCCAGCGTCACAAGCTCCTACGAGCAGTACTTC. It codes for CASSLAASVTSSYEQYF.

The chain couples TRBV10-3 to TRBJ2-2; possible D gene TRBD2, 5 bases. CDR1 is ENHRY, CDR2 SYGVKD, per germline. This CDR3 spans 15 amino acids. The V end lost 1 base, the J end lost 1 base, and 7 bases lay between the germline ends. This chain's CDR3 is CAISEWGVNTGELFF. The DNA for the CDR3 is TGTGCCATCAGTGAGTGGGGAGTGAACACCGGGGAGCTGTTTTTT.

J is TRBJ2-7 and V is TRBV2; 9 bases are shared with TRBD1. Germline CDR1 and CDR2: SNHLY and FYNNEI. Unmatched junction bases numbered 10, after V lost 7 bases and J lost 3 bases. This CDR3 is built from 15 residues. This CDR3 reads CASTYSGQGSYEQYF. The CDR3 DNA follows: TGTGCCAGCACCTATTCGGGACAGGGCAGCTACGAGCAGTACTTC.

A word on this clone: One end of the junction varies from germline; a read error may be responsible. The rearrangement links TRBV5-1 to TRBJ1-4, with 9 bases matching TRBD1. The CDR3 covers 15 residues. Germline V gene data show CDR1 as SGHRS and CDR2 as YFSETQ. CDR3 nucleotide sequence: TGCGCCAGCAGCGCGGACAGGGGACTGAATGAAAAGCTGTTTTTT. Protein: CASSADRGLNEKLFF.

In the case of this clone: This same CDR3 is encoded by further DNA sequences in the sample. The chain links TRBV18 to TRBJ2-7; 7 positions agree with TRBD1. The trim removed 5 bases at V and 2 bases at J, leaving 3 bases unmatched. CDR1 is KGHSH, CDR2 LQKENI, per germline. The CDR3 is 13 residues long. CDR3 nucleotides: TGTGCCAGCTCAAGGGACAGAACCTACGAGCAGTACTTC. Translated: CASSRDRTYEQYF.

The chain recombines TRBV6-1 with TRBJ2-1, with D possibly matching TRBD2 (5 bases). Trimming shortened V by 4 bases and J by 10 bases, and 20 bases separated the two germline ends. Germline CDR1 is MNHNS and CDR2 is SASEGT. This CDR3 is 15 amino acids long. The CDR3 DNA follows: TGTGCCAGCAGTGTACTCGGGATCAGAAGGGAAGAGCAGTTCTTC. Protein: CASSVLGIRREEQFF.

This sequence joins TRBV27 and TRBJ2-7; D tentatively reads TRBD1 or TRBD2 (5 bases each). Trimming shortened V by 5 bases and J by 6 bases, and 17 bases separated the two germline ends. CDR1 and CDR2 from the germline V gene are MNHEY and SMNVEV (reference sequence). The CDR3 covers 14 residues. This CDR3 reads CASSGGGPRGEQYF. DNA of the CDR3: TGTGCCAGCAGTGGGGGTGGCCCTAGAGGCGAGCAGTACTTC.

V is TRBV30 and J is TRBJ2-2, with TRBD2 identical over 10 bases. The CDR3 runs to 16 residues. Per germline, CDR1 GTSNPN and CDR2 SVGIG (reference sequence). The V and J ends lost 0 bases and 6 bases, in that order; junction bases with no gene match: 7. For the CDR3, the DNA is TGTGCCTGGAGTGTACAAGCGGGGGGGTCGGCCGGGGAGCTGTTTTTT. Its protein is CAWSVQAGGSAGELFF. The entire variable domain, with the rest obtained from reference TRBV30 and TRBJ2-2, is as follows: SQTIHQWPATLVQPVGSPLSLECTVEGTSNPNLYWYRQAAGRGLQLLFYSVGIGQISSEVPQNLSASRPQDRQFILSSKKLLLSDSGFYLCAWSVQAGGSAGELFFGEGSRLTVL.

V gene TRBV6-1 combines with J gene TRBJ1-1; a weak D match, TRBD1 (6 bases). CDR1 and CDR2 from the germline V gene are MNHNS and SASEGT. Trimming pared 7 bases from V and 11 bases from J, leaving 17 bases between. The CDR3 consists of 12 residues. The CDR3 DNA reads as TGTGCCAGCACCCTAGGGGGGCTTGGGGCTTTCTTT. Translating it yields CASTLGGLGAFF.

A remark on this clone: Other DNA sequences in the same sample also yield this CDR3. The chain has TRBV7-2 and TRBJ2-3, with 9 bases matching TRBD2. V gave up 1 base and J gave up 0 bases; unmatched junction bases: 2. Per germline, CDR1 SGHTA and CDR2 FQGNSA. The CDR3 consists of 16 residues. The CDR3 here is CASSLVGLASTDTQYF. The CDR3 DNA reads TGTGCCAGCAGCTTAGTGGGACTAGCTAGCACAGATACGCAGTATTTT.

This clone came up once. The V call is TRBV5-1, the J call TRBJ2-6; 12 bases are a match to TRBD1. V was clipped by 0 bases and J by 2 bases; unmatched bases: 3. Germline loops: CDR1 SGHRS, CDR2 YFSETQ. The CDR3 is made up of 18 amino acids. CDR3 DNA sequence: TGCGCCAGCAGCTTGGCCGGGACAGGGGGCGCTGGGGCCAACGTCCTGACTTTC. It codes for CASSLAGTGGAGANVLTF. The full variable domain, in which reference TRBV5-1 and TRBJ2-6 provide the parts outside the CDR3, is KAGVTQTPRYLIKTRGQQVTLSCSPISGHRSVSWYQQTPGQGLQFLFEYFSETQRNKGNFPGRFSGRQFSNSRSEMNVSTLELGDSALYLCASSLAGTGGAGANVLTFGAGSRLTVL.

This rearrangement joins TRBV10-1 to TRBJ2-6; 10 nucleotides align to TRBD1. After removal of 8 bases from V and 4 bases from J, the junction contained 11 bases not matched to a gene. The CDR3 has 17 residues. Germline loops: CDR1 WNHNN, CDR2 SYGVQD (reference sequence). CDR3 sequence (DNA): TGCGCCAGCTATGACAGGGGGCGCTCCTTGGGGGCCAACGTCCTGACTTTC. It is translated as CASYDRGRSLGANVLTF.

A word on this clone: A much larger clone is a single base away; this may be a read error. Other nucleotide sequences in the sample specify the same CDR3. The CDR3 DNA sequence: TGTGCCAGCTCACCACCGACAGGGGAGGCCACTGAAGCTTTCTTT. It is translated as CASSPPTGEATEAFF. This sequence joins TRBV18 and TRBJ1-1; 8 nucleotides align to TRBD1. V shed 0 bases and J 4 bases; nucleotides not matched to a gene: 4. Germline V gene sequence: CDR1 KGHSH, CDR2 LQKENI. The CDR3 consists of 15 residues. The entire variable domain, with the rest obtained from reference TRBV18 and TRBJ1-1, is as follows: NAGVMQNPRHLVRRRGQEARLRCSPMKGHSHVYWYRQLPEEGLKFMVYLQKENIIDESGMPKERFSAEFPKEGPSILRIQQVVRGDSAAYFCASSPPTGEATEAFFGQGTRLTVV.

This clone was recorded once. The CDR3 nucleotides read TGTGCCAGCAGCGCGTACCGGACAGGGGAGGACGAGCAGTACTTC. Its protein product is CASSAYRTGEDEQYF. The rearrangement links TRBV7-9 to TRBJ2-7; TRBD1 matches 9 bases. Germline V CDR1 and CDR2: SEHNR, FQNEAQ (reference sequence). The CDR3 sequence is 15 residues long. Trimming cost V 5 bases and J 5 bases; bases outside gene matches: 10.

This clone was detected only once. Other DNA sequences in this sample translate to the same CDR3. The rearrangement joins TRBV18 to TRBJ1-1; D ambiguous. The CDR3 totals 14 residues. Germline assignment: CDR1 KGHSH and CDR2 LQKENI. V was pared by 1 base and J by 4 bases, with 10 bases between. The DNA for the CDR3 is TGTGCCAGCTCACCACTCGGGAGCGGCACTGAAGCTTTCTTT. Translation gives CASSPLGSGTEAFF.

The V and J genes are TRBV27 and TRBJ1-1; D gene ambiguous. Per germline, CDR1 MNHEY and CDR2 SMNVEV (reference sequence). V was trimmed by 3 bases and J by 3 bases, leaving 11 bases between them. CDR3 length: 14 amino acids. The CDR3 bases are TGTGCCAGCAGTTTCGGGGATCGGGACACTGAAGCTTTCTTT. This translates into CASSFGDRDTEAFF.

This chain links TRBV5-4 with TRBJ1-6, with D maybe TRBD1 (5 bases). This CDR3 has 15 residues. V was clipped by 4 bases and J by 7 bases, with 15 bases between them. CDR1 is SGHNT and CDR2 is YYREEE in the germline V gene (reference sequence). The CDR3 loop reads CASSLNGGENSPLHF. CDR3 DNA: TGTGCCAGCAGCCTAAATGGGGGGGAGAATTCACCCCTCCACTTT.

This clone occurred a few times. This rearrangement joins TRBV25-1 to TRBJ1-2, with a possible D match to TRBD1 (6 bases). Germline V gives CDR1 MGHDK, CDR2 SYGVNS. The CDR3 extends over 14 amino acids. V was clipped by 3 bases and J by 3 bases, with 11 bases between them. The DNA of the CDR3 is TGTGCCAGCAGTGAGGCGGCAGGGGACTATGGCTACACCTTC. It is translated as CASSEAAGDYGYTF.